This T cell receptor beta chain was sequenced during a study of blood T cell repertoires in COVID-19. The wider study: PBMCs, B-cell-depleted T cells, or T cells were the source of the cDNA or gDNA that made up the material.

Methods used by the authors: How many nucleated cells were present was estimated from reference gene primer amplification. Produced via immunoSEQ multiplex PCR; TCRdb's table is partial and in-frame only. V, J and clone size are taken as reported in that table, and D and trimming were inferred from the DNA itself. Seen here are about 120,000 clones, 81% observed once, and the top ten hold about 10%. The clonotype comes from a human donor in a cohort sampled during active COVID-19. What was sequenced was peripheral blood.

CDR3 residues: CASSLGGVYNEQFF. CDR3 DNA: TGTGCCAGCAGTTTAGGGGGGGTGTACAATGAGCAGTTCTTC. This chain links TRBV27 with TRBJ2-1; 7 bases are shared with TRBD2. The CDR3 is made up of 14 amino acids. V was clipped by 2 bases and J by 4 bases; unmatched bases: 2. Germline CDR1 is MNHEY and CDR2 is SMNVEV (reference sequence).